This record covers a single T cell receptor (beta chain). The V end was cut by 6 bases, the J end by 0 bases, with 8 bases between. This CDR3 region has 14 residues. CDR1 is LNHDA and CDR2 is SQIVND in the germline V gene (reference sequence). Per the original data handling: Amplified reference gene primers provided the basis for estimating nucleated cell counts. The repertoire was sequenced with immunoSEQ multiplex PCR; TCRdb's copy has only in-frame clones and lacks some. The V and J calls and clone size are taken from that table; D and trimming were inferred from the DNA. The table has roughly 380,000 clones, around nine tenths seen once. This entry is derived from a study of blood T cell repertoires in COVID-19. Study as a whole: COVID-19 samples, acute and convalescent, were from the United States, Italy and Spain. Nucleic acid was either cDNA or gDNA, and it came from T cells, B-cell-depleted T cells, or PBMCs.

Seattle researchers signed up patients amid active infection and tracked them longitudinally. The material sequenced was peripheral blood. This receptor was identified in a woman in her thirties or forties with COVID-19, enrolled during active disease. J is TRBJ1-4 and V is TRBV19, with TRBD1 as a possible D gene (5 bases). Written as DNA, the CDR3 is TGTGCCAGTAGGAGGACAACAACTAATGAAAAACTGTTTTTT. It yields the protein CASRRTTTNEKLFF.